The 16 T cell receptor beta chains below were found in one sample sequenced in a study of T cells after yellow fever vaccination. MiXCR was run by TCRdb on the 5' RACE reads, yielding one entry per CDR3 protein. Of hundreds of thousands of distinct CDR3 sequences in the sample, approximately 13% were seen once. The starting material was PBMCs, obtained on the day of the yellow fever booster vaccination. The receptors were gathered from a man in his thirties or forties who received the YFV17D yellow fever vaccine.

CDR3 DNA: TGTGCCAGCAGTGACTCGGCGTGGGGCACAGATACGCAGTATTTT. Translating gives CASSDSAWGTDTQYF. This chain joins TRBV6-4 and TRBJ2-3; D is unclear. Trimming removed 0 bases from V and 1 base from J, with 8 bases in between. CDR1 and CDR2 from the germline V gene are MRHNA and SNTAGT. CDR3 length equals 15 residues.

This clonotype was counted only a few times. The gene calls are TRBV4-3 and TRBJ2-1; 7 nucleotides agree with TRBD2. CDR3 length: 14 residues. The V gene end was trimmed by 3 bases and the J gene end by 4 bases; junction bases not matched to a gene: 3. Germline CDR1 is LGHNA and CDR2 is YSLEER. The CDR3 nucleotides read TGCGCCAGCAGCCACTGGGAGGGATACAATGAGCAGTTCTTC. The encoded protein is CASSHWEGYNEQFF.

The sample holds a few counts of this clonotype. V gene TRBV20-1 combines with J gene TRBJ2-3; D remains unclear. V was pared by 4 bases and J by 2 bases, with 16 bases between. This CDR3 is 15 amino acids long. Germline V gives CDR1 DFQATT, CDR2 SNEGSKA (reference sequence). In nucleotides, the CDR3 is TGCAGTGCTACCAACATTTACGGAGACACAGATACGCAGTATTTT. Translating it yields CSATNIYGDTDTQYF.

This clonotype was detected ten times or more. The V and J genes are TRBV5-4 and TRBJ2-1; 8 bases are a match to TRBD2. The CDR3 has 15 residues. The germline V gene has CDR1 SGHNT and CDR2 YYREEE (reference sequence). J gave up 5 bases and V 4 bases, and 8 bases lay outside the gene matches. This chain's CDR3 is CASSPGLVSNNEQFF. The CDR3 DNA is TGTGCCAGCAGCCCGGGACTAGTTTCCAACAATGAGCAGTTCTTC.

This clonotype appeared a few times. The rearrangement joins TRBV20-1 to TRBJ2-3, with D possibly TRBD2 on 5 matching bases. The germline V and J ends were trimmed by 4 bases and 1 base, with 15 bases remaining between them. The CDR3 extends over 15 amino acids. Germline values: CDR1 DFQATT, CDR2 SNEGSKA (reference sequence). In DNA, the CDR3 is TGCAGTGCTAAAATTAGCGACACGGGCACAGATACGCAGTATTTT. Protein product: CSAKISDTGTDTQYF.

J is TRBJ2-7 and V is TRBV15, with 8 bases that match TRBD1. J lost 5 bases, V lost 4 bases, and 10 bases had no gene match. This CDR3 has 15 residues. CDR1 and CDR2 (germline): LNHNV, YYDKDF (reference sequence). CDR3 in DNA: TGTGCCACCAGCACTGGACAGGGAGCTTTTCACGAGCAGTACTTC. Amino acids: CATSTGQGAFHEQYF.

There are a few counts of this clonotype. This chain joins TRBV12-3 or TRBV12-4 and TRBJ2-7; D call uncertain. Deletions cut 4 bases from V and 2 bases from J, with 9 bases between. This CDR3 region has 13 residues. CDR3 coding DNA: TGTGCCAGCAGTTCTAGGTTTACCTACGAGCAGTACTTC. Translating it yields CASSSRFTYEQYF.

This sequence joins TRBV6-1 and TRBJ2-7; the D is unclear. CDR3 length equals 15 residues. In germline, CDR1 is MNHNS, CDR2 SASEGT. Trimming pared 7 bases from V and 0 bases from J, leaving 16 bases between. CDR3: CASKTTSMGSYEQYF. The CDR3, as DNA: TGTGCCAGCAAGACGACCTCGATGGGCTCCTACGAGCAGTACTTC.

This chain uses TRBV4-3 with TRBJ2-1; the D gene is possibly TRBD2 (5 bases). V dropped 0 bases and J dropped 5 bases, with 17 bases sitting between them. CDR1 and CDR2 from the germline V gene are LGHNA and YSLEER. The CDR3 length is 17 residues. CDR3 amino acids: CASSQEGAVRADNEQFF. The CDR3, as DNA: TGCGCCAGCAGCCAAGAAGGAGCGGTCCGGGCAGACAATGAGCAGTTCTTC.

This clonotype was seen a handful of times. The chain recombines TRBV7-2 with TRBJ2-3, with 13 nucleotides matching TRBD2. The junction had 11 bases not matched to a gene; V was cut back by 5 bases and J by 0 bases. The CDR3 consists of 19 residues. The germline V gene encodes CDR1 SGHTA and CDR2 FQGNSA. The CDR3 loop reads CASSLRLAGGPLSTDTQYF. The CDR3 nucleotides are TGTGCCAGCAGCCTGCGACTAGCGGGAGGTCCACTAAGCACAGATACGCAGTATTTT. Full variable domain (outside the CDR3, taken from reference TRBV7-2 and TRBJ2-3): GAGVSQSPSNKVTEKGKDVELRCDPISGHTALYWYRQSLGQGLEFLIYFQGNSAPDKSGLPSDRFSAERTGGSVSTLTIQRTQQEDSAVYLCASSLRLAGGPLSTDTQYFGPGTRLTVL.

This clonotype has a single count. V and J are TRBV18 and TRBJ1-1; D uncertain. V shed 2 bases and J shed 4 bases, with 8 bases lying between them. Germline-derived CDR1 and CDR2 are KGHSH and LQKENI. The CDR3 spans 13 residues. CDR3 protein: CASSPSEITEAFF. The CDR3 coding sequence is TGTGCCAGCTCACCAAGCGAAATCACTGAAGCTTTCTTT.

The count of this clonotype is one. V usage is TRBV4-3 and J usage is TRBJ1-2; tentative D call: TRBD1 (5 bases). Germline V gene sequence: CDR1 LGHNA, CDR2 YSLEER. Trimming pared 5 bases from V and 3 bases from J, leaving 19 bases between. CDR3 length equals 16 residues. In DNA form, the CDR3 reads TGCGCCAGCAGCTTACAACTCGTCCCCAGGGACTATGGCTACACCTTC. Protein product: CASSLQLVPRDYGYTF.

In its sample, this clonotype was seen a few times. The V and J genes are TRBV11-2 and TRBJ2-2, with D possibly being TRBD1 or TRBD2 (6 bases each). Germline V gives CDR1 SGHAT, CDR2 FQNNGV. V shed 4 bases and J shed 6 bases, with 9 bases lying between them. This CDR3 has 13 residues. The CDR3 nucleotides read TGTGCCAGCAGCTGGGGGGCCGCCGGGGAGCTGTTTTTT. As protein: CASSWGAAGELFF. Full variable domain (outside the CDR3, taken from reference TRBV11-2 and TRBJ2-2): EAGVAQSPRYKIIEKRQSVAFWCNPISGHATLYWYQQILGQGPKLLIQFQNNGVVDDSQLPKDRFSAERLKGVDSTLKIQPAKLEDSAVYLCASSWGAAGELFFGEGSRLTVL.

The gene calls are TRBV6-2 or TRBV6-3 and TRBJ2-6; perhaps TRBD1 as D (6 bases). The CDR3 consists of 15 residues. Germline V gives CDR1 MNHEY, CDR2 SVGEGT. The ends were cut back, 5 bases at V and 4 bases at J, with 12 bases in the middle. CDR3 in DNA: TGTGCCAGCAGTCGCAGGGGAGCCGGGGCCAACGTCCTGACTTTC. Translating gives CASSRRGAGANVLTF.

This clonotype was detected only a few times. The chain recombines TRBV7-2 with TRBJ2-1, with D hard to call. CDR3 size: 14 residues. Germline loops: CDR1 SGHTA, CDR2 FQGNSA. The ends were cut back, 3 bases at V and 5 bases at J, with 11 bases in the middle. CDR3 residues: CASSFLPQDNEQFF. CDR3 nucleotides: TGTGCCAGCAGCTTTCTGCCTCAGGACAATGAGCAGTTCTTC.

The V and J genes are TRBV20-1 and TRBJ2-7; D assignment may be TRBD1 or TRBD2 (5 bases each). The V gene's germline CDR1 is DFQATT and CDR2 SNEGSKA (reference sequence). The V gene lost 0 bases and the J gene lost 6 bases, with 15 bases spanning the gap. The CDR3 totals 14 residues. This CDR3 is CSARDQYTGAEQYF. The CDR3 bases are TGCAGTGCTAGAGACCAATATACCGGGGCCGAGCAGTACTTC.